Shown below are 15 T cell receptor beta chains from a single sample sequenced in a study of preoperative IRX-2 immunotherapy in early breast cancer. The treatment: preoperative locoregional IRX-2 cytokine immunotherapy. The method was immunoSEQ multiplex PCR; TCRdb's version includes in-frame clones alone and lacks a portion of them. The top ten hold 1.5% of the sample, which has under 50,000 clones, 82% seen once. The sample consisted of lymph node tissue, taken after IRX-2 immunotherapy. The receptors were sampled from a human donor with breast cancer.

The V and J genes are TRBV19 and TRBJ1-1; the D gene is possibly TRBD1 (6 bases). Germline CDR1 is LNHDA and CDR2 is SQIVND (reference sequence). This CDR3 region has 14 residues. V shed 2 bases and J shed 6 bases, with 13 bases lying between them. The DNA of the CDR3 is TGTGCCAGTAGTATAATAAACAGGGCCGCTGAAGCTTTCTTT. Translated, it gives CASSIINRAAEAFF.

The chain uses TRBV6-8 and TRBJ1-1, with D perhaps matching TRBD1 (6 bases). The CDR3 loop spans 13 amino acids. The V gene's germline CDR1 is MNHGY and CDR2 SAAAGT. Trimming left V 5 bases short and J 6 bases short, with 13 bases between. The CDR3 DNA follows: TGTGCCAGCAGTAAACACGGGGGCTCTGAAGCTTTCTTT. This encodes CASSKHGGSEAFF.

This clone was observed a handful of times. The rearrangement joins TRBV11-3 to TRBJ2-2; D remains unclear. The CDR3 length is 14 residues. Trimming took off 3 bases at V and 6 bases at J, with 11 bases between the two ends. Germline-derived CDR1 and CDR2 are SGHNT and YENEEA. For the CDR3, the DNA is TGTGCCAGCAGCTTTAGGGTTCGGGCCGGGGAGCTGTTTTTT. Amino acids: CASSFRVRAGELFF.

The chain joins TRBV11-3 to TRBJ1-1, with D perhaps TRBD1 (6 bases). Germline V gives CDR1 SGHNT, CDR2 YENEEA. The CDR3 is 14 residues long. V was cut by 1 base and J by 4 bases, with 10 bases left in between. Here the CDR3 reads CASSLVGGGTEAFF. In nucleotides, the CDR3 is TGTGCCAGCAGCTTAGTTGGGGGCGGCACTGAAGCTTTCTTT.

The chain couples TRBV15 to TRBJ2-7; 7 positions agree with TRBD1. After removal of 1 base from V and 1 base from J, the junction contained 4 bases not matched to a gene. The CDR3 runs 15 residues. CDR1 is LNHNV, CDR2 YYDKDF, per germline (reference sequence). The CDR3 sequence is CATSRAGGRSYEQYF. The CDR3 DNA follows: TGTGCCACCAGCAGAGCAGGGGGTCGATCCTACGAGCAGTACTTC.

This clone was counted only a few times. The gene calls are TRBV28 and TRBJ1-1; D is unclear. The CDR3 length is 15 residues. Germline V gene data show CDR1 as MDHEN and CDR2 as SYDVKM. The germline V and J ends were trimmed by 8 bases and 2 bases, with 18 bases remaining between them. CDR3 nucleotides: TGTGCCAGCTCCCCCCCCCGTTACAGTAACACTGAAGCTTTCTTT. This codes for CASSPPRYSNTEAFF.

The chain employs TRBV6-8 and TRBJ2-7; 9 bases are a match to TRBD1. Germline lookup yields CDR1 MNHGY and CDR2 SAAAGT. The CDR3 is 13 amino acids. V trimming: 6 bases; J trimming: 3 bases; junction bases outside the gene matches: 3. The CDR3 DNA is TGTGCCAGCAGGGGACAGGGTTTCTACGAGCAGTACTTC. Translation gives CASRGQGFYEQYF.

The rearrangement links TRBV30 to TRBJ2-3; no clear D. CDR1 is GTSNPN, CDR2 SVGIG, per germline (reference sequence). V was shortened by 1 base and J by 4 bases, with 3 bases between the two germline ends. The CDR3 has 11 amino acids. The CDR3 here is CAWSEPDTQYF. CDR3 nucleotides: TGTGCCTGGAGTGAGCCAGATACGCAGTATTTT.

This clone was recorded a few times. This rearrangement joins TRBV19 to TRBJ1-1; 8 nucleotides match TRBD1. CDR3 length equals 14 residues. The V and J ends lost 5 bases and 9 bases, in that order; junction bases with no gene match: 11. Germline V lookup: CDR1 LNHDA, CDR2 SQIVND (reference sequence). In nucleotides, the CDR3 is TGTGCCAGTAGTCCGACAGGGGTGCGGCTGAAAGCTTTCTTT. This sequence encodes CASSPTGVRLKAFF. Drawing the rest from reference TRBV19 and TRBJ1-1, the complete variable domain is DGGITQSPKYLFRKEGQNVTLSCEQNLNHDAMYWYRQDPGQGLRLIYYSQIVNDFQKGDIAEGYSVSREKKESFPLTVTSAQKNPTAFYLCASSPTGVRLKAFFGQGTRLTVV.

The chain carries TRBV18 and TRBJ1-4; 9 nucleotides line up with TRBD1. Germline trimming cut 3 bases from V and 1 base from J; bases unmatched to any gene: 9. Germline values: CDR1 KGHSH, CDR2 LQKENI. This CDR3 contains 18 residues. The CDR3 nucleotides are TGTGCCAGCTCACCCACTACAGGGGGCGCCGGAACTAATGAAAAACTGTTTTTT. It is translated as CASSPTTGGAGTNEKLFF.

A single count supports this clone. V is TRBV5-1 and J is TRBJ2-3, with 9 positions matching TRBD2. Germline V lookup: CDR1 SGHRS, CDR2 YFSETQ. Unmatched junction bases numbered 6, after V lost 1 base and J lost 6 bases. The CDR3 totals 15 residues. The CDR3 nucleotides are TGCGCCAGCAGCTTGTCCCTAGCGGGGACTGATACGCAGTATTTT. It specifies CASSLSLAGTDTQYF.

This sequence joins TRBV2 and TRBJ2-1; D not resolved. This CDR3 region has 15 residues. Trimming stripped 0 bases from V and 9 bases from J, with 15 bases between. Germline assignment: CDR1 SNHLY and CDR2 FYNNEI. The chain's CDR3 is CASSEALGRVTEQFF. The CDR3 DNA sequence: TGTGCCAGCAGTGAAGCGTTGGGAAGGGTAACTGAGCAGTTCTTC. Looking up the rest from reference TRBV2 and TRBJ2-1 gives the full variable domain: EPEVTQTPSHQVTQMGQEVILRCVPISNHLYFYWYRQILGQKVEFLVSFYNNEISEKSEIFDDQFSVERPDGSNFTLKIRSTKLEDSAMYFCASSEALGRVTEQFFGPGTRLTVL.

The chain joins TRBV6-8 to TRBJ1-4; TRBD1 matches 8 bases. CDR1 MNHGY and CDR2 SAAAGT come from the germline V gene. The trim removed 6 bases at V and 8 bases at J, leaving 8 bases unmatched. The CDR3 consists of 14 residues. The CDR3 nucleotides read TGTGCCAGCAGCCCCGGACAGGGCAGAGAAAAACTGTTTTTT. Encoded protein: CASSPGQGREKLFF.

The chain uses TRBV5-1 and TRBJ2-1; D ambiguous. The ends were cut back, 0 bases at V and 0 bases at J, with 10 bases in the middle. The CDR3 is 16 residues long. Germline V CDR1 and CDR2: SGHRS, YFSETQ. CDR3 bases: TGCGCCAGCAGCTTGGATCCGTTGAGCTCCTACAATGAGCAGTTCTTC. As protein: CASSLDPLSSYNEQFF.

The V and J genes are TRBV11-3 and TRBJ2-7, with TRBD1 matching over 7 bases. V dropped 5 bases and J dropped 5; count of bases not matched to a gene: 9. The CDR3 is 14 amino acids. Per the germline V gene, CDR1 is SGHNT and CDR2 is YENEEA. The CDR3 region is CASSQAPTGHEQYF. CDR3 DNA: TGTGCCAGCAGCCAAGCGCCGACAGGGCACGAGCAGTACTTC.